The present TCR beta chain was sequenced within a study of cytomegalovirus exposure and HLA in healthy donors. Overall study findings and caveats: The classifier was said to identify cytomegalovirus status with high specificity and sensitivity. Per a later analysis, roughly 17,000 TCR beta sequences showed association with HLA alleles at 0.05 false discovery rate. Many donors shared some public TCRs, even though most TCR sequences were rare.

Use of 60 Vbeta and 13 Jbeta primers characterized the PCR. Assay: immunoSEQ multiplex PCR; the TCRdb copy retains only in-frame clones and omits some. Seen here are about 160,000 clones, about three quarters observed once, and the top ten hold less than 3%. At collection, donors were nominally healthy, but unrecorded immune exposures were probable. This clone was counted only a few times. The target antigen is unknown. Sequencing input: PBMCs. This sequence originates from a female donor in good health and CMV-seronegative.

The CDR3 bases are TGCAGCGTAGCACAGGGGGCTAGGGATTCACCCCTCCACTTT. It is translated as CSVAQGARDSPLHF. This chain connects TRBV29-1 to TRBJ1-6; 9 bases agree with TRBD1. This CDR3 region has 14 residues. With 6 bases clipped from V and 8 bases from J, the junction kept 8 bases outside the gene matches. In germline, CDR1 is SQVTM, CDR2 ANQGSEA.